These T cell receptor beta chains were read from a single sample in a study of PD-1 blockade in classical Hodgkin lymphoma. Here immunoSEQ multiplex PCR was the method, and the copy in TCRdb shows in-frame clones only, minus some. The data show about 12,000 clones, about 85% seen once. Sequencing was performed on peripheral blood mononuclear cells (PBMCs), taken at baseline. These receptors were taken from a human donor with classical Hodgkin lymphoma. The CDR3 runs from the conserved cysteine through the conserved F or W. The D gene is left open where the match is weak. Some rows have no size entry. The others give once, few or many, or a class for an expanded clone.

clone size: few
J gene: TRBJ1-1
V gene: TRBV2
D gene: NA
CDR3 protein: CASRAGRAGAEAFF
CDR3 DNA: TGTGCCAGCAGAGCAGGTAGGGCAGGCGCTGAAGCTTTCTTT

clone size: NA
J gene: TRBJ1-2
V gene: TRBV29-1
D gene: TRBD1
CDR3 protein: CSVGGGTGENDGYTF
CDR3 DNA: TGCAGCGTTGGAGGTGGGACAGGGGAGAATGATGGCTACACCTTC

clone size: NA
J gene: TRBJ2-1
V gene: TRBV12-5
D gene: TRBD2
CDR3 protein: CASGLIGTSATYNEQFF
CDR3 DNA: TGTGCTAGTGGCCTTATCGGGACTAGCGCTACCTACAATGAGCAGTTCTTC

clone size: NA
J gene: TRBJ2-5
V gene: TRBV19
D gene: NA
CDR3 protein: CASSTQGGTVSQETQYF
CDR3 DNA: TGTGCCAGTAGTACTCAAGGCGGGACAGTATCCCAAGAGACCCAGTACTTC

clone size: NA
J gene: TRBJ2-1
V gene: TRBV9
D gene: NA
CDR3 protein: CASSPSGDASYNEQFF
CDR3 DNA: TGTGCCAGCAGCCCGTCGGGGGACGCCTCCTACAATGAGCAGTTCTTC

clone size: few
J gene: TRBJ1-5
V gene: TRBV29-1
D gene: NA
CDR3 protein: CSVAEGLSNQPQHF
CDR3 DNA: TGCAGCGTTGCGGAGGGACTGAGCAATCAGCCCCAGCATTTT

clone size: NA
J gene: TRBJ1-1
V gene: TRBV2
D gene: NA
CDR3 protein: CASPGPGPEAFF
CDR3 DNA: TGTGCCAGCCCCGGGCCGGGACCTGAAGCTTTCTTT

clone size: NA
J gene: TRBJ2-2
V gene: TRBV7-2
D gene: NA
CDR3 protein: CASRDASLVPGELFF
CDR3 DNA: TGTGCCAGCAGAGACGCGAGCTTGGTCCCCGGGGAGCTGTTTTTT

clone size: few
J gene: TRBJ2-1
V gene: TRBV5-1
D gene: TRBD2
CDR3 protein: CASSLAGGTYEQFF
CDR3 DNA: TGCGCCAGCAGCTTGGCGGGAGGGACCTATGAGCAGTTCTTC

clone size: NA
J gene: TRBJ1-1
V gene: TRBV18
D gene: NA
CDR3 protein: CASSPGLFEAFF
CDR3 DNA: TGTGCCAGCTCACCAGGGCTCTTTGAAGCTTTCTTT

clone size: NA
J gene: TRBJ1-1
V gene: TRBV7-9
D gene: TRBD1
CDR3 protein: CASSWTGEVTEAFF
CDR3 DNA: TGTGCCAGCAGCTGGACAGGGGAGGTGACTGAAGCTTTCTTT

clone size: NA
J gene: TRBJ1-1
V gene: TRBV7-2
D gene: TRBD1
CDR3 protein: CASSPRPGQINTEAFF
CDR3 DNA: TGTGCCAGCAGCCCCCGTCCGGGACAGATAAACACTGAAGCTTTCTTT

clone size: few
J gene: TRBJ2-7
V gene: TRBV5-6
D gene: NA
CDR3 protein: CASSPGQILSYEQYF
CDR3 DNA: TGTGCCAGCAGCCCCGGACAGATACTCTCCTACGAGCAGTACTTC

clone size: NA
J gene: TRBJ2-1
V gene: TRBV4-1
D gene: NA
CDR3 protein: CASSQDEPSGNEQFF
CDR3 DNA: TGCGCCAGCAGCCAAGATGAGCCCAGCGGCAATGAGCAGTTCTTC

clone size: NA
J gene: TRBJ2-1
V gene: TRBV6-5
D gene: NA
CDR3 protein: CASSYGPYEQFF
CDR3 DNA: TGTGCCAGCAGTTACGGTCCGTATGAGCAGTTCTTC

clone size: NA
J gene: TRBJ2-2
V gene: TRBV27
D gene: TRBD2
CDR3 protein: CASNSGVLPGELFF
CDR3 DNA: TGTGCCAGCAATAGCGGGGTTTTACCCGGGGAGCTGTTTTTT

clone size: NA
J gene: TRBJ1-2
V gene: TRBV10-3
D gene: NA
CDR3 protein: CATTEQSNYGYTF
CDR3 DNA: TGTGCCACGACAGAACAATCTAACTATGGCTACACCTTC

clone size: NA
J gene: TRBJ2-1
V gene: TRBV19
D gene: NA
CDR3 protein: CASTPERVGSYNEQFF
CDR3 DNA: TGTGCCAGTACCCCAGAAAGGGTAGGCTCCTACAATGAGCAGTTCTTC

clone size: NA
J gene: TRBJ2-5
V gene: TRBV6-5
D gene: TRBD2
CDR3 protein: CASSPPGLQETQYF
CDR3 DNA: TGTGCCAGCAGTCCTCCGGGACTACAAGAGACCCAGTACTTC

clone size: NA
J gene: TRBJ2-7
V gene: TRBV10-2
D gene: NA
CDR3 protein: CASSDKSFYEQYF
CDR3 DNA: TGCGCCAGCAGTGATAAGAGTTTCTACGAGCAGTACTTC

clone size: NA
J gene: TRBJ2-7
V gene: TRBV9
D gene: NA
CDR3 protein: CASSSGSSLDEQYF
CDR3 DNA: TGTGCCAGCAGTTCTGGCAGTAGCTTGGACGAGCAGTACTTC

clone size: NA
J gene: TRBJ1-1
V gene: TRBV11-1
D gene: TRBD1
CDR3 protein: CASSRWPGQGNTEAFF
CDR3 DNA: TGTGCCAGCAGCCGTTGGCCGGGACAGGGGAACACTGAAGCTTTCTTT

clone size: NA
J gene: TRBJ2-7
V gene: TRBV4-2
D gene: TRBD2
CDR3 protein: CASSQDPSGPGAAYEQYF
CDR3 DNA: TGTGCCAGCAGCCAAGATCCTAGCGGCCCCGGGGCGGCCTACGAGCAGTACTTC

clone size: NA
J gene: TRBJ2-7
V gene: TRBV7-8
D gene: NA
CDR3 protein: CASSLDLTSSGEQYF
CDR3 DNA: TGTGCCAGCAGCTTAGACTTGACTAGTTCTGGCGAGCAGTACTTC

clone size: NA
J gene: TRBJ2-1
V gene: TRBV30
D gene: NA
CDR3 protein: CAWRSAGPNQGEQFF
CDR3 DNA: TGTGCCTGGAGATCGGCGGGACCCAACCAGGGTGAGCAGTTCTTC

clone size: NA
J gene: TRBJ2-7
V gene: TRBV7-8
D gene: TRBD2
CDR3 protein: CASSSYLRTSGDEQYF
CDR3 DNA: TGTGCCAGCAGCTCTTACCTCCGGACTAGCGGGGACGAGCAGTACTTC

clone size: NA
J gene: TRBJ1-4
V gene: TRBV28
D gene: NA
CDR3 protein: CASNLGGLLNEKLFF
CDR3 DNA: TGTGCCAGCAACTTAGGGGGGCTCCTTAATGAAAAACTGTTTTTT

clone size: NA
J gene: TRBJ1-4
V gene: TRBV19
D gene: NA
CDR3 protein: CASSRSAYEKLFF
CDR3 DNA: TGTGCCAGTAGTCGCTCGGCGTACGAAAAACTGTTTTTT

clone size: NA
J gene: TRBJ2-3
V gene: TRBV28
D gene: TRBD2
CDR3 protein: CASGRGGRTDTQYF
CDR3 DNA: TGTGCCAGCGGACGGGGGGGCCGCACAGATACGCAGTATTTT